This T cell receptor (beta chain) was sequenced in a study of T cells in Graves' hyperthyroidism and ophthalmopathy. Across the whole study: Before any treatment, at initial diagnosis, peripheral blood was collected. Study-level results: It was a median around 6 months before onset that the model predicted ophthalmopathy.

Stability of Graves' hyperthyroidism was defined as absent ophthalmopathy progression within 18 months. Reasons for excluding patients were uncontrolled infection, other autoimmune disease, pregnancy or lactation. Turning to this clonotype: Its antigen is unknown.

There were TCR beta CDR3 regions amplified from RNA transcripts. The HTBI set primed first-round TCR CDR3 RT-PCR. Each CDR3 protein is one row after TCRdb ran MiXCR on the multiplex PCR reads. The sample contains 700,000 to 950,000 distinct CDR3 sequences, 30% to 40% of which appear only once. Trimming shortened V by 1 base and J by 0 bases, and 16 bases separated the two germline ends. There are 18 residues in the CDR3. Per the germline V gene, CDR1 is MGHRA and CDR2 is YSYEKL. This chain links TRBV4-1 with TRBJ1-5, with a possible D match to TRBD1 (5 bases). The sequenced material came from blood. This TCR came from a woman between 35 and 50 years old with Graves' hyperthyroidism. The CDR3 DNA reads as TGCGCCAGCAGCCAAGTTACAGGAGGCCAGTATAGCAATCAGCCCCAGCATTTT. It codes for CASSQVTGGQYSNQPQHF.